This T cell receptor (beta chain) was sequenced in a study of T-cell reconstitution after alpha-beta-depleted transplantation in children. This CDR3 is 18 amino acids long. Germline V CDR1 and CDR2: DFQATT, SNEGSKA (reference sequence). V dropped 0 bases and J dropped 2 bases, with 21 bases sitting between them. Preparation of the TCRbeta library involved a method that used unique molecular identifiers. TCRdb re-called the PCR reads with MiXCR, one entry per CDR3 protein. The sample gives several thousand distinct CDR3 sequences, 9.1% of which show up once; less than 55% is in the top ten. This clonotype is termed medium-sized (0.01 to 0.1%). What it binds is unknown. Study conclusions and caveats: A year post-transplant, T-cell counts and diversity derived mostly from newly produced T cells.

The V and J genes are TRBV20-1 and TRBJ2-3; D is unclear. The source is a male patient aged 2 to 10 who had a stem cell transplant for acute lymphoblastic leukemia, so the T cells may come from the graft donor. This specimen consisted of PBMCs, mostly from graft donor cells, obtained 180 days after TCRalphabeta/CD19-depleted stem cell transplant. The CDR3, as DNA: TGCAGTGCTAGAGATTGGGGTTCGGAAAGACAATACACAGATACGCAGTATTTT. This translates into CSARDWGSERQYTDTQYF.